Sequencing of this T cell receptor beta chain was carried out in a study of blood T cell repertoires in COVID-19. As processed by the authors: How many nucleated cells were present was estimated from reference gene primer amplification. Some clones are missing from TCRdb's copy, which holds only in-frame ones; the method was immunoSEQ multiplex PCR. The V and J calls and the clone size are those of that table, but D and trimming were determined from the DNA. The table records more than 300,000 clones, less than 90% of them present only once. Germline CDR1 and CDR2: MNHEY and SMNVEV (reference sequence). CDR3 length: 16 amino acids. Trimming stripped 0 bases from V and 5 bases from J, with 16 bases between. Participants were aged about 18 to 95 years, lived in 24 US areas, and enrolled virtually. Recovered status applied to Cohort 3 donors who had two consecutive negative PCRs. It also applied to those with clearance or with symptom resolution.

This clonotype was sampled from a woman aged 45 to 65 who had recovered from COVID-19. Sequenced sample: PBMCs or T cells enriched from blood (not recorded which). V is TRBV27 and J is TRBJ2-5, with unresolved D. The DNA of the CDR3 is TGTGCCAGCAGTTTATCGAGGTTCCAGTCCCGGGAGACCCAGTACTTC. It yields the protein CASSLSRFQSRETQYF.